A selection of T cell receptor beta chains follows, all from one sample in a study of patients and donors after allogeneic stem cell transplantation. Using its own MiXCR run on the RT-PCR reads, TCRdb lists one record per CDR3 protein. The sample lists roughly 960,000 distinct CDR3 sequences, roughly 18% seen once, with 5% to 6.5% in the top ten. The specimen was blood, either unsorted or a sorted T cell fraction (not recorded which). These receptors were taken from a human donor who was either an allogeneic HSCT recipient or a stem cell or donor lymphocyte infusion donor (not recorded which). It is not recorded whose cells these are; they may come from a transplant donor. Both conserved end residues are part of each CDR3. Each record gives: V gene, clone size, J gene, D gene, CDR3 protein, CDR3 DNA. A D gene is named only where the DNA matches it firmly. Clone size is not always given. Where it is, it says once, few, many or a class for expanded clones.

>TRBV20-1|NA|TRBJ1-1|NA
CSARAGRGNTEAFF
TGCAGTGCTAGAGCGGGCCGAGGGAACACTGAAGCTTTCTTT
>TRBV12-3/TRBV12-4|many|TRBJ2-3|NA
CASSPKRGRDTQYF
TGTGCCAGCAGCCCCAAGAGGGGCCGTGATACGCAGTATTTT
>TRBV12-3/TRBV12-4|many|TRBJ2-1|NA
CASSSQGTRHTEQFF
TGTGCCAGCAGTTCACAGGGGACTCGCCACACTGAGCAGTTCTTC
>TRBV6-1|few|TRBJ2-5|TRBD1
CASSLQGKETQYF
TGTGCCAGCAGCCTACAGGGGAAGGAGACCCAGTACTTC
>TRBV20-1|NA|TRBJ1-2|TRBD1
CSARGRQGLTNYGYTF
TGCAGTGCTAGAGGACGACAGGGCTTGACTAACTATGGCTACACCTTC
>TRBV7-2|few|TRBJ2-1|NA
CASSLNGGGGGYNEQFF
TGTGCCAGCAGCTTAAATGGCGGGGGAGGGGGCTACAATGAGCAGTTCTTC
>TRBV19|NA|TRBJ2-7|TRBD1
CASSPGTGTLEEQYF
TGTGCCAGTAGTCCAGGGACAGGGACGTTGGAGGAGCAGTACTTC
>TRBV2|NA|TRBJ2-6|NA
CANEAGRSGANVLTF
TGTGCCAACGAGGCGGGGCGCTCTGGGGCCAACGTCCTGACTTTC
>TRBV20-1|NA|TRBJ2-1|TRBD1
CSAPPGTGGSSYNEQFF
TGCAGTGCCCCTCCCGGGACAGGGGGAAGCTCCTACAATGAGCAGTTCTTC
>TRBV12-3/TRBV12-4|few|TRBJ2-5|NA
CASSPGAGRETQYF
TGTGCCAGCAGTCCCGGGGCGGGCCGAGAGACCCAGTACTTC
>TRBV7-9|NA|TRBJ1-2|NA
CASSLTGSEGYTF
TGTGCCAGCAGCTTAACAGGGTCGGAAGGCTACACCTTC
>TRBV20-1|NA|TRBJ1-1|NA
CSARVGAGKTEAFF
TGCAGTGCTAGAGTAGGGGCGGGAAAAACTGAAGCTTTCTTT
>TRBV20-1|NA|TRBJ2-3|NA
CSARQGENTDTQYF
TGCAGTGCTAGACAGGGTGAGAATACAGATACGCAGTATTTT
>TRBV7-9|few|TRBJ1-1|NA
CASSLETGGHLLAFF
TGTGCCAGCAGCTTAGAAACCGGGGGCCATCTTTTAGCTTTCTTT
>TRBV20-1|NA|TRBJ1-5|NA
CSAKPPGTGGNQPQHF
TGCAGTGCTAAACCCCCCGGAACAGGTGGCAATCAGCCCCAGCATTTT
>TRBV25-1|NA|TRBJ2-2|NA
CASSESTATTNTGELFF
TGTGCCAGCAGTGAGTCGACCGCGACGACCAACACCGGGGAGCTGTTTTTT